This T cell receptor beta chain was recorded in a study of cytomegalovirus exposure and HLA in healthy donors. Study observations and caveats: According to an earlier analysis, most TCR beta V segments yielded productive rearrangements about 90% or about 30% of the time. Per published reports, the classifier diagnosed cytomegalovirus status with high specificity and sensitivity. Researchers catalogued 160 or so TCR beta chains as cytomegalovirus-associated.

With 60 Vbeta and 13 Jbeta primers, the PCR was carried out. Assay: immunoSEQ multiplex PCR; the TCRdb copy retains only in-frame clones and omits some. The sample has 130,000 to 150,000 clones; the top ten hold 2% to 3%. This CDR3 is 18 amino acids long. Between the trimmed V and J ends, which lost 1 base and 0 bases, there was a span of 13 bases. Germline CDR1 SGHAT, CDR2 FQNNGV. In regard to this clone: Its antigen remains unknown.

This TCR came from a man aged 35 to 55 in good health and CMV-seronegative. The rearrangement links TRBV11-2 to TRBJ2-6; tentative D call: TRBD2 (7 bases). The sample comprised PBMCs. The DNA of the CDR3 is TGTGCCAGCAGCTTAGGGGGGGGCCCTCCCTCTGGGGCCAACGTCCTGACTTTC. This codes for CASSLGGGPPSGANVLTF.